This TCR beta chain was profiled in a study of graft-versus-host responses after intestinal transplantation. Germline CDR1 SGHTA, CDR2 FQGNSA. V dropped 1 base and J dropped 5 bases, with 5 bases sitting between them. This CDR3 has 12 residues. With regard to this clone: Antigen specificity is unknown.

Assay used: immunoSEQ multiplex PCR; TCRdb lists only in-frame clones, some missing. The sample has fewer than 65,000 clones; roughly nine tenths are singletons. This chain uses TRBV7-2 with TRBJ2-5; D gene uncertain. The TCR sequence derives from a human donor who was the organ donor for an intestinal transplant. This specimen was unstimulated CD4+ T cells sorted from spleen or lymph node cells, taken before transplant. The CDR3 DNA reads TGTGCCAGCAGCTTAGTTATTGAGACCCAGTACTTC. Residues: CASSLVIETQYF. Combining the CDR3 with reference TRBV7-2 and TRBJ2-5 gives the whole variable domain GAGVSQSPSNKVTEKGKDVELRCDPISGHTALYWYRQSLGQGLEFLIYFQGNSAPDKSGLPSDRFSAERTGGSVSTLTIQRTQQEDSAVYLCASSLVIETQYFGPGTRLLVL.